There are many counts of the clone carrying this T cell receptor (beta chain). TCRdb independently ran MiXCR on the RT-PCR reads; one entry per CDR3 protein. Of about 680,000 distinct CDR3 sequences listed, 12% to 15% are singletons. The CDR3 spans 14 residues. The junction had 4 bases not matched to a gene; V was cut back by 5 bases and J by 4 bases. Germline loops: CDR1 SGHTA, CDR2 FQGNSA. The sequencing input was memory CD4+ T cells from blood. The chain links TRBV7-2 to TRBJ2-3; 9 nucleotides match TRBD2. The sequence derives from a female donor in good health, serving as a healthy control. The CDR3 sequence is CASSVRLAADTQYF. CDR3 coding DNA: TGTGCCAGCAGCGTTCGACTAGCGGCAGATACGCAGTATTTT.